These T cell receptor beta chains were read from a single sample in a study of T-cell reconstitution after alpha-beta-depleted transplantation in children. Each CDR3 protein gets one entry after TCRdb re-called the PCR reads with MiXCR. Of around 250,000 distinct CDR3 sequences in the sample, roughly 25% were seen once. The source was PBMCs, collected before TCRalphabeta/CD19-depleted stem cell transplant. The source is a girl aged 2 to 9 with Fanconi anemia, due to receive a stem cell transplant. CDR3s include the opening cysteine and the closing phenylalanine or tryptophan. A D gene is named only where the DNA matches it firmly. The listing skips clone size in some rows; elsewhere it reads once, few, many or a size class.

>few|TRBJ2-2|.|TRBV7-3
CASSLTGRITNTGELFF
TGTGCCAGCAGCTTAACGGGCAGGATAACGAACACCGGGGAGCTGTTTTTT
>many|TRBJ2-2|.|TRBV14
CASSQDLGSGELFF
TGTGCCAGCAGCCAAGATCTGGGCAGCGGGGAGCTGTTTTTT
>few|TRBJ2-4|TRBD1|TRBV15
CATSRYWTGNIQYF
TGTGCCACCAGCAGATATTGGACAGGAAACATTCAGTACTTC
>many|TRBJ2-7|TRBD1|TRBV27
CASRGQGGVSSYEQYF
TGTGCCAGCAGGGGACAGGGAGGCGTGAGCTCCTACGAGCAGTACTTC
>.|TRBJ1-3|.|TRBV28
CASSSSGSGNTIYF
TGTGCCAGCAGTTCCAGCGGCTCTGGAAACACCATATATTTT
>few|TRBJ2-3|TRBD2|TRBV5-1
CASSGVAGTDTQYF
TGCGCCAGCAGCGGGGTAGCGGGAACAGATACGCAGTATTTT
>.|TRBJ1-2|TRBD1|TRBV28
CASSPPDRVVSGYTF
TGTGCCAGCAGTCCACCGGACAGGGTCGTCAGTGGCTACACCTTC
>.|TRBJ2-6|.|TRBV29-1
CSADVRANVLTF
TGCAGCGCAGACGTTCGGGCCAACGTCCTGACTTTC
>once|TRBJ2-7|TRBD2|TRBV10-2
CASTPGTSLNEQYF
TGCGCCAGCACCCCCGGGACTAGTTTAAACGAGCAGTACTTC
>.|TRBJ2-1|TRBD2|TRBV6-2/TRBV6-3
CASSRTSGSSYNEQFF
TGTGCCAGCAGTCGGACTAGCGGGAGCTCCTACAATGAGCAGTTCTTC
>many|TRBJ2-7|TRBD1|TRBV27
CASSYRDSIPYEQYF
TGTGCCAGCAGTTACCGGGACAGCATTCCCTACGAGCAGTACTTC
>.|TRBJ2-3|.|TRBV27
CASSLSVTLTDTQYF
TGTGCCAGCAGTCTCAGTGTGACCCTCACAGATACGCAGTATTTT
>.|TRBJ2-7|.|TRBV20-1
CSARRDSPYEQYF
TGCAGTGCTAGGCGGGACAGCCCCTACGAGCAGTACTTC
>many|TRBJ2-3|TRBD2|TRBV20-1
CSASEGIAGTPSTDTQYF
TGCAGTGCTAGCGAGGGTATAGCGGGGACCCCTAGCACAGATACGCAGTATTTT
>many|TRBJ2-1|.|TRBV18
CASSPAPSALTGVFNEQFF
TGTGCCAGCTCACCGGCCCCTAGTGCCTTAACGGGGGTATTCAATGAGCAGTTCTTC